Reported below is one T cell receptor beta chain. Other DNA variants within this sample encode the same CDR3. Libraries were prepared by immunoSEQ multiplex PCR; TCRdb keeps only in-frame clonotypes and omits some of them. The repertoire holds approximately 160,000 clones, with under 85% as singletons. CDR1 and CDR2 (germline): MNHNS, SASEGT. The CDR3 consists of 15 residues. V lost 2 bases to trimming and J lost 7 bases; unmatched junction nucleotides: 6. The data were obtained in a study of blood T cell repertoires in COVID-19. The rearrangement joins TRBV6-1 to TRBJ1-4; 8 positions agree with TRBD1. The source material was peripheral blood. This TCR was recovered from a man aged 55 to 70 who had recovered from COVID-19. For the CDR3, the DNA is TGTGCCAGCAGTGAACCCAGGGGGCGCGGTGAAAAACTGTTTTTT. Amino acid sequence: CASSEPRGRGEKLFF.